This entry lists 30 T cell receptor beta chains sequenced from one sample in a study of blood T cell repertoires in COVID-19. Method: immunoSEQ multiplex PCR; TCRdb's copy keeps in-frame clones and lacks some. In the table there are 130,000 to 150,000 clones, around 85% of which are singletons. The sample consisted of peripheral blood. These receptors all come from a woman older than 75 with acute or convalescent COVID-19.

The rearrangement links TRBV29-1 to TRBJ1-3; D is perhaps TRBD1 (6 bases). The CDR3 totals 12 residues. Between the trimmed V and J ends, which lost 7 bases and 2 bases, there was a span of 9 bases. CDR1 and CDR2 (germline): SQVTM, ANQGSEA. CDR3 DNA: TGCAGCGGACAGGACCCTGGAAACACCATATATTTT. Amino acid sequence: CSGQDPGNTIYF.

The rearrangement uses TRBV4-1 and TRBJ1-2; 10 positions match TRBD1. This CDR3 is built from 13 residues. The J segment lost 6 bases and the V segment lost 5 bases, leaving 3 bases of the junction unmatched. Germline CDR1 MGHRA, CDR2 YSYEKL. Here the CDR3 DNA reads TGCGCCAGCAGCGAGACAGGGGGCGATGGCTACACCTTC. Residues: CASSETGGDGYTF.

Here the CDR3 DNA reads TGTGCCAGCAGCTTAAGGGGCTCCTTAGGGCAGTATTTT. This gives the protein CASSLRGSLGQYF. The rearrangement links TRBV7-3 to TRBJ2-3; possibly TRBD1 for D (5 bases). Germline V lookup: CDR1 SGHTA, CDR2 FQGTGA. Trimming stripped 1 base from V and 11 bases from J, with 13 bases between. The CDR3 runs 13 residues.

The chain joins TRBV6-2 or TRBV6-3 to TRBJ1-1; D is unclear. CDR3 length: 14 amino acids. CDR1 and CDR2 from the germline V gene are MNHEY and SVGEGT. V shed 2 bases and J shed 3 bases, with 10 bases lying between them. The CDR3 sequence: CASSYSARYTEAFF. As DNA, the CDR3 is TGTGCCAGCAGTTACAGTGCCAGGTACACTGAAGCTTTCTTT.

The CDR3 sequence is CASSQGKGASGANVLTF. The CDR3 nucleotides are TGTGCCAGCAGCCAAGGGAAGGGGGCGTCTGGGGCCAACGTCCTGACTTTC. V usage is TRBV3-1 (or the pseudogene TRBV3-2) and J usage is TRBJ2-6; 7 nucleotides agree with TRBD1. The CDR3 runs to 17 residues. V was pared by 1 base and J by 1 base, with 4 bases of the junction left unmatched. Germline CDR1 LGHDT, CDR2 YNNKEL (reference sequence).

This rearrangement joins TRBV29-1 to TRBJ1-1; D unresolved. CDR3 length: 14 residues. CDR1 and CDR2 (germline): SQVTM, ANQGSEA. Deletions cut 1 base from V and 1 base from J, with 10 bases between. CDR3 sequence reads: CSVEGPGENTEAFF. CDR3 DNA: TGCAGCGTTGAAGGTCCGGGAGAGAACACTGAAGCTTTCTTT.

The J gene is TRBJ1-5, the V gene TRBV7-2, with TRBD1 matching over 7 bases. This CDR3 is built from 14 residues. Trimming removed 5 bases from V and 6 bases from J; junction bases left unmatched: 7. CDR1 SGHTA and CDR2 FQGNSA come from the germline V gene. For the CDR3, the DNA is TGTGCCAGCAGCCTGAGGGACAGTTCTCAGCCCCAGCATTTT. Translation: CASSLRDSSQPQHF.

The chain has TRBV19 and TRBJ2-2; 7 nucleotides line up with TRBD1. V dropped 4 bases and J dropped 6; count of bases not matched to a gene: 2. Germline V CDR1 and CDR2: LNHDA, SQIVND (reference sequence). The CDR3 consists of 13 residues. The CDR3 DNA is TGTGCCAGTAGTAGACAGGGCTCCGGGGAGCTGTTTTTT. The encoded protein is CASSRQGSGELFF.

V gene TRBV6-6 combines with J gene TRBJ1-4; D gene uncertain. CDR1 and CDR2 (germline): MNHNY, SVGAGI (reference sequence). Trimming left V 5 bases short and J 1 base short, with 11 bases between. The CDR3 is 15 amino acids. This chain's CDR3 is CASSRSFGTNEKLFF. The DNA of the CDR3 is TGTGCCAGCAGTCGGAGTTTTGGAACTAATGAAAAACTGTTTTTT.

This clone showed up just once. The rearrangement uses TRBV7-9 and TRBJ2-7; D might be TRBD1 (5 bases). Trimming shortened V by 5 bases and J by 3 bases, and 11 bases separated the two germline ends. There are 13 residues in the CDR3. The germline V gene has CDR1 SEHNR and CDR2 FQNEAQ (reference sequence). CDR3 DNA: TGTGCCAGCAGCAAACCCGACAGCTACGAGCAGTACTTC. Translated, it gives CASSKPDSYEQYF.

CDR3 nucleotides: TGTGCCATCAGTGAAGAAATAGCGGCGAACACCGGGGAGCTGTTTTTT. It encodes CAISEEIAANTGELFF. The genes are TRBV10-3 and TRBJ2-2, with D perhaps matching TRBD2 (6 bases). This CDR3 has 16 amino acids. Trimming cost V 3 bases and J 0 bases, with 11 bases left between them. Germline values: CDR1 ENHRY, CDR2 SYGVKD.

The V and J genes are TRBV9 and TRBJ1-4; the match to TRBD1 covers 8 bases. This CDR3 has 13 residues. The V gene's germline CDR1 is SGDLS and CDR2 YYNGEE. V shed 4 bases and J 11 bases; nucleotides not matched to a gene: 7. DNA of the CDR3: TGTGCCAGCAGCCTTCGACCAGGGGGCAAACTGTTTTTT. Its translation is CASSLRPGGKLFF.

The chain carries TRBV12-3 or TRBV12-4 and TRBJ1-5; no clear D gene. The CDR3 has 13 amino acids. Trimming stripped 3 bases from V and 6 bases from J, with 9 bases between. The CDR3 protein is CASSFEFRQPQHF. CDR3 nucleotides: TGTGCCAGCAGTTTTGAGTTTCGTCAGCCCCAGCATTTT.

V usage is TRBV2 and J usage is TRBJ2-7, with D unresolved. Germline V gene sequence: CDR1 SNHLY, CDR2 FYNNEI. CDR3 length: 12 residues. CDR3 in DNA: TGTGTCTCTAGGAGCGACTCCTACGAGCAGTACTTC. It codes for CVSRSDSYEQYF.

This clone has just one count. This rearrangement joins TRBV5-5 to TRBJ1-1, with no clear D. Trimming cost V 4 bases and J 4 bases, with 11 bases left between them. CDR3 length: 13 amino acids. Germline values: CDR1 SGHKS, CDR2 YYEKEE (reference sequence). CDR3 amino acids: CASSPLLGTEAFF. CDR3 coding DNA: TGTGCCAGCAGCCCCCTTCTAGGCACTGAAGCTTTCTTT.

The chain uses TRBV2 and TRBJ1-4; 8 positions agree with TRBD1. The germline gives CDR1 SNHLY, CDR2 FYNNEI. The junction had 4 bases not matched to a gene; V was cut back by 6 bases and J by 4 bases. CDR3 length: 14 residues. CDR3 sequence: CASSGTGYNEKLFF. In DNA form, the CDR3 reads TGTGCCAGCAGCGGGACAGGATATAATGAAAAACTGTTTTTT.

J is TRBJ2-3 and V is TRBV6-5, with 7 bases fitting TRBD2. The CDR3 loop spans 16 amino acids. Germline values: CDR1 MNHEY, CDR2 SVGAGI. Trimming removed 0 bases from V and 4 bases from J; junction bases left unmatched: 7. The CDR3 nucleotides read TGTGCCAGCAGTTACTCTCCCCGAAGCGGGGCAGATACGCAGTATTTT. Amino acid sequence: CASSYSPRSGADTQYF.

This chain uses TRBV2 with TRBJ1-1, with D hard to call. CDR1 is SNHLY, CDR2 FYNNEI, per germline. The CDR3 has 13 residues. V lost 5 bases, J lost 1 base, and 8 bases lay in between. The CDR3 nucleotides are TGTGCCAGCAGTAGGGAGGGGAACACTGAAGCTTTCTTT. Protein product: CASSREGNTEAFF.

The CDR3 DNA is TGTGCCATCACGCCTGTAGATGGACAGGCCCTCGAAAACCTCTGGAAAAACACCATATATTTT. Its protein product is CAITPVDGQALENLWKNTIYF. The J gene is TRBJ1-3, the V gene TRBV10-3, with 7 positions matching TRBD1. CDR1 is ENHRY and CDR2 is SYGVKD in the germline V gene. Germline trimming cut 7 bases from V and 6 bases from J; bases unmatched to any gene: 30. The CDR3 is made up of 21 amino acids.

The rearrangement joins TRBV7-2 to TRBJ1-5; D gene uncertain. Per the germline V gene, CDR1 is SGHTA and CDR2 is FQGNSA. The CDR3 loop spans 15 amino acids. Between the trimmed V and J ends, which lost 1 base and 5 bases, there was a span of 12 bases. The CDR3 protein is CASSLGAGDDQPQHF. The CDR3 bases are TGTGCCAGCAGCTTAGGGGCAGGCGACGATCAGCCCCAGCATTTT.

The J gene is TRBJ1-5, the V gene TRBV25-1, with a possible D match to TRBD1 (6 bases). The CDR3 length is 13 residues. V gave up 5 bases and J gave up 8 bases, with 13 bases separating them. Germline V CDR1 and CDR2: MGHDK, SYGVNS. The chain's CDR3 is CASSFLGQKPQHF. CDR3 sequence (DNA): TGTGCCAGCAGTTTTCTCGGACAGAAGCCCCAGCATTTT. Variable domain in full (rest from reference TRBV25-1 and TRBJ1-5): EADIYQTPRYLVIGTGKKITLECSQTMGHDKMYWYQQDPGMELHLIHYSYGVNSTEKGDLSSESTVSRIRTEHFPLTLESARPSHTSQYLCASSFLGQKPQHFGDGTRLSIL.

The chain recombines TRBV6-6 with TRBJ2-2, with 11 bases matching TRBD1. The CDR3 contains 16 residues. V trimming: 5 bases; J trimming: 8 bases; junction bases outside the gene matches: 10. Germline loops: CDR1 MNHNY, CDR2 SVGAGI (reference sequence). CDR3 nucleotide sequence: TGTGCCAGCAGTCGCTTAGGACAGGGGGCAGAAGGGGAGCTGTTTTTT. Its translation is CASSRLGQGAEGELFF.

This chain connects TRBV13 to TRBJ2-3, with a weak D call TRBD1 (6 bases). V was shortened by 4 bases and J by 4 bases, with 9 bases between the two germline ends. The CDR3 runs to 13 residues. Germline V gene sequence: CDR1 PRHDT, CDR2 FYEKMQ (reference sequence). The CDR3 DNA follows: TGTGCCAGCAGCTCGACAGGTCCAGATACGCAGTATTTT. This sequence encodes CASSSTGPDTQYF.

The chain couples TRBV5-5 to TRBJ1-1, with D perhaps TRBD1 (5 bases). There are 15 residues in the CDR3. The V gene's germline CDR1 is SGHKS and CDR2 YYEKEE (reference sequence). V lost 2 bases and J 1 base, leaving 12 bases between the germline ends. CDR3 in DNA: TGTGCCAGCAGCTTTGTTAACACAGGGAACACTGAAGCTTTCTTT. Amino acid sequence: CASSFVNTGNTEAFF.

This chain uses TRBV4-1 with TRBJ1-2, with a tentative D call TRBD1 (5 bases). This CDR3 comprises 17 residues. The V and J ends lost 1 base and 4 bases respectively, with 19 bases between them. Germline V gene sequence: CDR1 MGHRA, CDR2 YSYEKL. The DNA of the CDR3 is TGCGCCAGCAGCCAAGTCACCCAGGGTCGGACGTCCTATGGCTACACCTTC. It codes for CASSQVTQGRTSYGYTF.

This clone was picked up one time. The V gene is TRBV7-9, the J gene TRBJ1-4, with D unresolved. Germline V gene sequence: CDR1 SEHNR, CDR2 FQNEAQ (reference sequence). With 5 bases removed from V and 8 bases from J, the gap between germline ends came to 21 bases. CDR3 length: 16 amino acids. For the CDR3, the DNA is TGTGCCAGCAGCGAATTTTCCGGGAGAACCCAAGAAAAACTGTTTTTT. This translates into CASSEFSGRTQEKLFF.

The gene calls are TRBV27 and TRBJ1-2, with no clear D. The CDR3 is 13 amino acids. V was clipped by 1 base and J by 6 bases, with 9 bases between them. Germline CDR1 is MNHEY and CDR2 is SMNVEV (reference sequence). CDR3 in amino acids: CASSLYAGDGYTF. In nucleotides, the CDR3 is TGTGCCAGCAGTTTATATGCCGGGGATGGCTACACCTTC.

The gene calls are TRBV6-7 and TRBJ1-1, with 9 positions matching TRBD1. TRBV6-7 has ORF status, its function being uncertain. The CDR3 has 14 residues. The junction had 11 bases not matched to a gene; V was cut back by 10 bases and J by 5 bases. CDR3 nucleotide sequence: TGTGCCAACGATAGGGGGACAGGGTTGACTGAAGCTTTCTTT. Translation gives CANDRGTGLTEAFF.

This rearrangement joins TRBV19 to TRBJ1-2, with TRBD1 as a possible D gene (6 bases). Germline CDR1 and CDR2: LNHDA and SQIVND (reference sequence). V shed 7 bases and J shed 4 bases, with 16 bases lying between them. The CDR3 spans 14 residues. The CDR3 nucleotides read TGTGCCAGTACCTCGGGAGGGGGAGTCTATGGCTACACCTTC. Translation gives CASTSGGGVYGYTF. The variable domain in full, with the rest retrieved from reference TRBV19 and TRBJ1-2, is DGGITQSPKYLFRKEGQNVTLSCEQNLNHDAMYWYRQDPGQGLRLIYYSQIVNDFQKGDIAEGYSVSREKKESFPLTVTSAQKNPTAFYLCASTSGGGVYGYTFGSGTRLTVV.

This clone was recorded only once. This chain joins TRBV7-9 and TRBJ1-2; weak D call: TRBD1 (5 bases). The CDR3 loop spans 12 amino acids. V gave up 8 bases and J gave up 8 bases, with 15 bases separating them. The germline V gene has CDR1 SEHNR and CDR2 FQNEAQ (reference sequence). The CDR3 loop reads CASGATRWGYTF. In DNA, the CDR3 is TGTGCCAGCGGGGCCACTCGATGGGGCTACACCTTC.